The sequence of this T cell receptor (beta chain) was determined in a study of T cells in Graves' hyperthyroidism and ophthalmopathy. Study-level results: Most thyroid clonotypes expanded above 0.001 appeared in blood too.

What was amplified from RNA transcripts were TCR beta CDR3 regions. With the HTBI primer set, the TCR CDR3 went through a first round of RT-PCR. TCRdb recomputed calls from the multiplex PCR reads with MiXCR, one row per CDR3 protein. The sample holds about 130,000 distinct CDR3 sequences, less than 25% seen once. After removal of 8 bases from V and 1 base from J, the junction contained 5 bases not matched to a gene. Germline CDR1 reads MNHEY; CDR2 reads SMNVEV (reference sequence). This CDR3 is built from 13 residues. This clonotype was seen many times. The antigen remains unidentified. Any symptoms of ophthalmopathy came after the first hyperthyroidism diagnosis, from which the blood sample dates.

Sequencing was performed on blood. The chain links TRBV27 to TRBJ2-7; 7 bases fit TRBD2. This sequence originates from a woman in her forties or fifties with Graves' hyperthyroidism that later progressed to Graves' ophthalmopathy. CDR3: CASGLADSYEQYF. CDR3 in DNA: TGTGCCAGCGGGCTAGCGGATTCCTACGAGCAGTACTTC.